This entry is about one T cell receptor (beta chain). Its antigen is still unknown. V was clipped by 2 bases and J by 7 bases; unmatched bases: 7. This CDR3 is 15 amino acids long. The germline gives CDR1 SGHVS, CDR2 FNYEAQ. This record comes from a study of CD8 T cells in ankylosing spondylitis. The study, taken as a whole, reports: Eight highly homologous variants made up a TCR beta motif, and this motif appeared characteristic of ankylosing spondylitis blood. Prior work had noted some motif variants in reactive arthritis blood and synovial fluid. Peripheral blood samples showed relatively rare disease-linked clones, and these clones were CD8+.

A quantitative 5'-RACE method, one with molecular barcodes, was used to make TCR beta libraries. MiXCR, applied by TCRdb to the 5' RACE reads, yields one record per CDR3 protein. The sample lists 150,000 or so distinct CDR3 sequences, approximately 32% occurring once. This TCR derives from a male donor with ankylosing spondylitis. Input material: synovial fluid, either unsorted or a sorted T cell fraction (not recorded which). The chain couples TRBV7-6 to TRBJ2-3, with TRBD1 matching over 9 bases. CDR3 bases: TGTGCCAGCAGCTTACACCCACAGGGGGCGAATACGCAGTATTTT. It codes for CASSLHPQGANTQYF.